A selection of T cell receptor beta chains follows, all from one sample in a study of Ad26.COV2.S vaccination and SARS-CoV-2 variants. The table came from immunoSEQ multiplex PCR; TCRdb's copy has only in-frame clones and leaves some out. The sample holds approximately 350,000 clones, more than 75% seen once. Sequencing used peripheral blood, obtained in a trial of Ad26.COV2.S vaccine versus placebo. These receptors were taken from a person between 18 and 60 years old who received the Ad26.COV2.S COVID-19 vaccine or a placebo. CDR3s include the opening cysteine and the closing phenylalanine or tryptophan. D genes are given only for firm matches. Only some rows state a clone size, as once, few, many or a class for expanded clones.

clone_size	j_call	d_call	v_call	cdr3_aa	cdr3_nt
few	TRBJ1-6	NA	TRBV7-6	CASSLESPGSSPLHF	TGTGCCAGCAGCTTAGAATCCCCAGGGTCTTCACCCCTCCACTTT
NA	TRBJ2-3	TRBD1	TRBV7-3	CASSEGQPGTDTQYF	TGTGCCAGCAGCGAGGGACAGCCTGGGACAGATACGCAGTATTTT
NA	TRBJ2-7	NA	TRBV19	CASREQGNYEQYF	TGTGCCAGTAGAGAGCAGGGAAACTACGAGCAGTACTTC
NA	TRBJ1-6	NA	TRBV28	CASNSVNSPLHF	TGTGCCAGCAACAGCGTTAATTCACCCCTCCACTTT
NA	TRBJ2-7	NA	TRBV6-1	CASSEAGGDEQYF	TGTGCCAGCAGTGAAGCGGGAGGAGACGAGCAGTACTTC
once	TRBJ1-4	TRBD1	TRBV2	CASSGTGVNEKLFF	TGTGCCAGCAGTGGGACAGGGGTTAATGAAAAACTGTTTTTT
NA	TRBJ2-1	TRBD2	TRBV20-1	CSAREGLAQFF	TGCAGTGCTAGAGAGGGACTAGCCCAGTTCTTC
NA	TRBJ1-1	NA	TRBV6-6	CASSHLNTEAFF	TGTGCCAGCAGTCACCTGAACACTGAAGCTTTCTTT
NA	TRBJ2-7	NA	TRBV6-5	CASSQGNEQYF	TGTGCCAGCAGCCAGGGGAACGAGCAGTACTTC
NA	TRBJ1-2	TRBD1	TRBV5-3	CARSYRFRGIANYGYTF	TGTGCCAGAAGCTATCGGTTCAGGGGGATAGCTAACTATGGCTACACCTTC
NA	TRBJ2-1	TRBD2	TRBV14	CASSLATSGGAWEQFF	TGTGCCAGCAGCCTGGCTACTAGCGGGGGGGCTTGGGAGCAGTTCTTC
NA	TRBJ1-3	NA	TRBV6-6	CASRETVSGNTIYF	TGTGCCAGCAGAGAGACGGTCTCTGGAAACACCATATATTTT
few	TRBJ1-6	NA	TRBV6-1	CASSDRDNSPLHF	TGTGCCAGCAGTGACAGGGATAATTCACCCCTCCACTTT
NA	TRBJ1-2	TRBD1	TRBV7-2	CASSLAEGQGGSGYTF	TGTGCCAGCAGCTTAGCGGAGGGACAGGGAGGCTCTGGCTACACCTTC
NA	TRBJ2-5	NA	TRBV6-1	CASSPTREETQYF	TGTGCCAGCAGTCCGACTAGAGAAGAGACCCAGTACTTC
NA	TRBJ2-1	TRBD2	TRBV18	CASSASLGLANNEQFF	TGTGCCAGCTCAGCCTCGCTTGGACTAGCAAACAATGAGCAGTTCTTC
NA	TRBJ2-7	NA	TRBV10-3	CATTGIYEQYF	TGTGCCACCACAGGGATATACGAGCAGTACTTC
NA	TRBJ1-6	NA	TRBV30	CAWSLGLGDSPLHF	TGTGCCTGGAGTTTAGGACTGGGAGACTCACCCCTCCACTTT
NA	TRBJ1-5	NA	TRBV12-3/TRBV12-4	CASSFQLNQPQHF	TGTGCCAGCAGTTTCCAACTCAATCAGCCCCAGCATTTT
NA	TRBJ1-4	TRBD1	TRBV5-4	CASSLRGQGVGEKLFF	TGTGCCAGCAGCTTGAGGGGGCAGGGAGTCGGTGAAAAACTGTTTTTT
NA	TRBJ1-2	TRBD1	TRBV5-4	CASSKSTGGTNGYTF	TGTGCCAGCAGCAAATCGACAGGGGGGACTAATGGCTACACCTTC
NA	TRBJ1-2	NA	TRBV25-1	CASSRTVSYGYTF	TGTGCCAGCAGTAGAACGGTCTCCTATGGCTACACCTTC
NA	TRBJ2-3	NA	TRBV6-4	CASSDSAGRGDTQYF	TGTGCCAGCAGTGACTCGGCGGGCCGGGGAGATACGCAGTATTTT
NA	TRBJ2-1	NA	TRBV25-1	CASSDPRWGSYNEQFF	TGTGCCAGCAGTGACCCCAGGTGGGGCTCCTACAATGAGCAGTTCTTC
once	TRBJ2-1	TRBD1	TRBV4-1	CASSLRDREHNEQFF	TGCGCCAGCAGTCTTAGGGACAGGGAACACAATGAGCAGTTCTTC
NA	TRBJ1-5	TRBD1	TRBV30	CALGQGASYSNQPQHF	TGTGCCCTGGGACAGGGGGCCTCTTATAGCAATCAGCCCCAGCATTTT
NA	TRBJ2-7	NA	TRBV30	CAWTPLGGNEQYF	TGTGCCTGGACTCCCCTGGGGGGTAACGAGCAGTACTTC
NA	TRBJ2-7	TRBD1	TRBV3-1/TRBV3-2	CASSPDRASYEQYF	TGTGCCAGCAGCCCGGACAGGGCCAGCTACGAGCAGTACTTC
NA	TRBJ1-2	NA	TRBV5-5	CASSLEAINYGYTF	TGTGCCAGCAGCTTGGAGGCCATTAACTATGGCTACACCTTC
NA	TRBJ2-1	NA	TRBV3-1/TRBV3-2	CASSQGGKFYNEQFF	TGTGCCAGCAGCCAAGGGGGGAAATTCTACAATGAGCAGTTCTTC
NA	TRBJ1-1	NA	TRBV15	CATSRVYRTEAFF	TGTGCCACCAGCAGAGTTTATCGGACTGAAGCTTTCTTT
NA	TRBJ1-1	TRBD1	TRBV6-2/TRBV6-3	CASSPGGQMNTEAFF	TGTGCCAGCAGCCCCGGGGGACAGATGAACACTGAAGCTTTCTTT
NA	TRBJ1-2	TRBD1	TRBV6-2/TRBV6-3	CASSSRTGYDIYYGYTF	TGTGCCAGCAGTTCCCGGACAGGGTATGATATCTACTATGGCTACACCTTC
NA	TRBJ2-3	NA	TRBV5-1	CASSLWSANTDTQYF	TGCGCCAGCAGCTTGTGGTCGGCCAACACAGATACGCAGTATTTT
NA	TRBJ2-3	TRBD2	TRBV7-3	CASSARLAGDGSDTQYF	TGTGCCAGCAGCGCCCGACTAGCGGGGGACGGCTCAGATACGCAGTATTTT
NA	TRBJ2-2	NA	TRBV4-1	CASSQGERRGSRTGELFF	TGCGCCAGCAGCCAAGGCGAAAGGCGGGGTTCGAGGACCGGGGAGCTGTTTTTT
once	TRBJ2-7	TRBD2	TRBV29-1	CSVAGTSKDYEQYF	TGCAGCGTAGCCGGGACTAGCAAGGACTACGAGCAGTACTTC
NA	TRBJ2-7	TRBD1	TRBV19	CASKGTAHYEQYF	TGTGCCAGTAAGGGGACAGCTCACTACGAGCAGTACTTC
NA	TRBJ1-1	TRBD1	TRBV30	CAWNRGHTEAFF	TGTGCCTGGAACAGGGGTCACACTGAAGCTTTCTTT
NA	TRBJ1-4	NA	TRBV6-5	CASRNPGPGEKLFF	TGTGCCAGCAGAAACCCGGGCCCCGGGGAAAAACTGTTTTTT
once	TRBJ1-2	TRBD1	TRBV6-5	CASRATGFGYTF	TGTGCCAGCAGGGCGACAGGGTTTGGCTACACCTTC
NA	TRBJ1-2	NA	TRBV6-2/TRBV6-3	CASSSWRGEDGYTF	TGTGCCAGCAGTTCTTGGAGGGGCGAGGATGGCTACACCTTC
NA	TRBJ1-1	NA	TRBV4-1	CASSPDGGMNTEAFF	TGCGCCAGCAGCCCTGACGGGGGCATGAACACTGAAGCTTTCTTT